This T cell receptor beta chain emerged from a study of T cell responses to AZD1222 COVID-19 vaccine. The CDR3 has 13 residues. CDR1 and CDR2 (germline): MNHEY, SVGAGI. Concerning this clone: Its ends do not fully match the called genes, so a read error is possible.

Only in-frame clones appear in the TCRdb table, and some are missing; sequencing was by immunoSEQ multiplex PCR. The sample carries around 120,000 clones, roughly 85% recorded once. This sequence originates from an adult who received the AZD1222 COVID-19 vaccine. The source was peripheral blood, collected 28 days after the second AZD1222 dose. The V gene is TRBV6-5, the J gene TRBJ1-6; a weak D match, TRBD1 (5 bases). DNA for the CDR3: TGTGCCAGCAGCGCACCTGGGGGAGTGTCCCATTGGTTT. This sequence encodes CASSAPGGVSHWF.